These T cell receptor beta chains were read from a single sample in a study of immune evolution from preneoplasia to lung adenocarcinoma. Method: immunoSEQ multiplex PCR; TCRdb's copy keeps in-frame clones and lacks some. The table includes about 9,500 clones, 90% detected once. The specimen sequenced was FFPE invasive lung adenocarcinoma tissue. All receptors come from a person aged 65-85 years with invasive lung adenocarcinoma. Each CDR3 is given with its conserved first and last residue.

V gene | CDR3 protein
TRBV11-3 | CASSDRGTDTQYF
TRBV2 | CASSVGDSNQPQHF
TRBV28 | CASSNPSGLTDTQYF
TRBV19 | CASRAVHYGYTF
TRBV6-5 | CASSYSSYGNQPQHF
TRBV6-1 | CASSEAFGNYGYTF
TRBV30 | CAWSVGTGVGGTEAFF
TRBV6-1 | CASRGSSNQPQHF
TRBV7-8 | CASSLDPGLAGAVRVF
TRBV6-1 | CASRTGATNEKLFF
TRBV6-5 | CASSYSYDGYGYTF
TRBV13 | CASSRTPTGTAYQETQYF
TRBV5-1 | CASSSDSNTGELFF
TRBV11-2 | CASSHGQGAAEAFF
TRBV29-1 | CSVAGGTGANVLTF
TRBV29-1 | CSVAGIAGTDTQYF
TRBV29-1 | CSVERTSGGAKNIQYF
TRBV11-2 | CASNPLGGYLSTDTQYF
TRBV4-1 | CASSQVELPPYGYTF
TRBV10-2 | CASSHFGEAFF
TRBV2 | CASSESSGLSYEQYF
TRBV7-9 | CASRNRDYGYTF
TRBV20-1 | CSAKGTETQYF
TRBV11-3 | CASSSVGGELFF
TRBV28 | CASSFGELRLYSYEQYF
TRBV11-2 | CASSLGGRAQDEQFF
TRBV11-2 | CASSGLLGSEQYF
TRBV2 | CASSGRFTNTEAFF
TRBV2 | CASSLTGAGGETQYF
TRBV6-5 | CASRTYTPIGWEQYF
TRBV7-6 | CASSRDGAGEQYF
TRBV30 | CAWSHTAQAFF
TRBV2 | CASSVGGRQETQYF
TRBV6-1 | CASSATGVDEKLFF
TRBV5-1 | CASSLGDRPNQPQHF
TRBV2 | CASHLVDRATEAFF
TRBV28 | CASSFRTGELNTIYF
TRBV5-1 | CASSLDSSSYNEQFF
TRBV5-4 | CASSPTSGGINEQFF
TRBV5-1 | CASSLVGENTEAFF
TRBV10-3 | CAISADLELYGYTF
TRBV14 | CASSQGNTIYF
TRBV30 | CAWIIAAGTEAFF
TRBV2 | CASRYSGQGLMNEQYF
TRBV29-1 | CSVVPQGADTQYF
TRBV5-6 | CASSSERGFDNQPQHF
TRBV28 | CASSFGAGHQPQHF